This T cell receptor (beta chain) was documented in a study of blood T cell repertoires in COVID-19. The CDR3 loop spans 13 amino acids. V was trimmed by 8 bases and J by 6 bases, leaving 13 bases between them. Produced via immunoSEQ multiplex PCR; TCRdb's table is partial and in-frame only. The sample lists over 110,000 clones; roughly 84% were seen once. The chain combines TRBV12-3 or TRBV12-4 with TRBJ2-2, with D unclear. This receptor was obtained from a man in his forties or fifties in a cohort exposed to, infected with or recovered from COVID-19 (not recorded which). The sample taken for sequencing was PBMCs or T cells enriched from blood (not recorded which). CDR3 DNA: TGTGCCAGCCCTAGGATAGAGGCCGGGGAGCTGTTTTTT. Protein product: CASPRIEAGELFF.